A single sample gave rise to the 4 T cell receptor beta chains below, sequenced in a study of T cells in Graves' hyperthyroidism and ophthalmopathy. Amplification of TCR beta CDR3 regions was performed using RNA transcripts as template. HTBI primers were employed in a first-round RT-PCR of the TCR CDR3. One entry per CDR3 protein, called by TCRdb with MiXCR from the multiplex PCR reads. The sample yields about 300,000 distinct CDR3 sequences, approximately 18% seen once. What was sequenced was blood. The receptors originated from a man aged 45-60 years with Graves' ophthalmopathy.

This clonotype was observed once. The V call is TRBV28, the J call TRBJ2-1, with 8 bases aligning to TRBD2. J was trimmed by 0 bases and V by 7 bases; bases with no gene match: 8. The CDR3 totals 16 residues. Germline V gene lookup returns CDR1 MDHEN and CDR2 SYDVKM. The CDR3 bases are TGTGCCAGCATTGCGACTAGCGCTAGCTCCTACAATGAGCAGTTCTTC. It yields the protein CASIATSASSYNEQFF.

The chain is built from TRBV5-1 and TRBJ2-1; 7 nucleotides agree with TRBD1. V shed 2 bases and J 4 bases; nucleotides not matched to a gene: 9. CDR1 and CDR2 (germline): SGHRS, YFSETQ. The CDR3 length is 16 residues. Written as DNA, the CDR3 is TGCGCCAGCAGCTTTGAAGGACAGGTCAGTTACAATGAGCAGTTCTTC. This gives the protein CASSFEGQVSYNEQFF.

Ten or more counts support this clonotype. The chain employs TRBV12-3 or TRBV12-4 and TRBJ1-5, with D possibly being TRBD1 (6 bases). The CDR3 is made up of 15 amino acids. V was trimmed by 7 bases and J by 5 bases, leaving 18 bases between them. The CDR3 sequence: CASTLPGARDQPQHF. CDR3 DNA sequence: TGTGCCAGCACCCTACCGGGGGCGCGGGATCAGCCCCAGCATTTT.

This clonotype turned up a few times. This chain joins TRBV29-1 and TRBJ2-1, with 8 bases matching TRBD2. CDR3 length equals 19 residues. The V segment lost 4 bases and the J segment 6 bases; nucleotides outside the gene matches: 23. CDR1 is SQVTM, CDR2 ANQGSEA, per germline. DNA for the CDR3: TGCAGCGTTGGTTCAGGGTGGCTAGAACGGGAGGGCCTTGGCAATGAGCAGTTCTTC. Amino acid sequence: CSVGSGWLEREGLGNEQFF.